This T cell receptor (beta chain) originates from a study of cytomegalovirus exposure and HLA in healthy donors. Looked up from germline, CDR1 is SGHRS and CDR2 is YFSETQ. The V and J ends lost 1 base and 0 bases respectively, with 11 bases between them. The CDR3 has 16 amino acids. The PCR had 60 Vbeta and 13 Jbeta primers. Libraries were prepared by immunoSEQ multiplex PCR; TCRdb keeps only in-frame clonotypes and omits some of them. The sample has about 200,000 clones; more than 80% are singletons. The source material was PBMCs. V is TRBV5-1 and J is TRBJ1-3, with D possibly matching TRBD1 (6 bases). The sequence came from a man younger than 40 in good health and CMV-seronegative. The CDR3 is CASSLFSGDSGNTIYF. In DNA, the CDR3 is TGCGCCAGCAGCTTGTTCTCAGGGGACTCTGGAAACACCATATATTTT.